This TCR beta chain was captured in a study of T cell repertoires in cytomegalovirus infection. Study context: Alongside well-studied HLA-B-restricted CMV epitopes, recently identified HLA-C-restricted CMV epitopes were also used. Based on public TCR beta signatures, there were indications of CMV infection and of a matching HLA type. Study-wide points: In two of eight donors, the top clonotype was HLA-C-restricted CMV-specific.

A single record per CDR3 protein comes from TCRdb applying MiXCR to the reads. The table records about 890,000 distinct CDR3 sequences, about 33% of them present only once. As concerns this clonotype: Its matching antigen is unknown. With a much larger clone just one base away, this may be a read error.

Material: cultured CD8+ T cells from PBMCs, obtained from culture after CMV antigen stimulation. This sequence originates from a human donor in good health (CMV status not recorded). Some clones in this sample may be carry-over from other donors' samples.

The CDR3 DNA reads as TGTGCCAACAGCTCCTATACTGGCTACACCTTC. Translation: CANSSYTGYTF. This rearrangement joins TRBV7-2 to TRBJ1-2; no definite D call. CDR1 SGHTA and CDR2 FQGNSA come from the germline V gene. This CDR3 region has 11 residues.